Sequencing of this T cell receptor beta chain was carried out in a study of identical twins. In TCRdb, the 5' RACE reads were re-called with MiXCR into one record per CDR3 protein. The sample has 100,000 to 110,000 distinct CDR3 sequences, 5.9% seen once. This clonotype was detected many times. This receptor was obtained from a woman in her 50s in good health. Sequenced input: memory T cells sorted from blood.

CDR3 amino acids: CATRPTPLSTDTQYF. The CDR3 bases are TGTGCCACCCGGCCCACTCCTTTGAGCACAGATACGCAGTATTTT. V usage is TRBV24-1 and J usage is TRBJ2-3; no clear D gene. This CDR3 region has 15 residues. Trimming removed 9 bases from V and 0 bases from J, with 15 bases in between. The germline CDR1 and CDR2 sequences are KGHDR and SFDVKD.